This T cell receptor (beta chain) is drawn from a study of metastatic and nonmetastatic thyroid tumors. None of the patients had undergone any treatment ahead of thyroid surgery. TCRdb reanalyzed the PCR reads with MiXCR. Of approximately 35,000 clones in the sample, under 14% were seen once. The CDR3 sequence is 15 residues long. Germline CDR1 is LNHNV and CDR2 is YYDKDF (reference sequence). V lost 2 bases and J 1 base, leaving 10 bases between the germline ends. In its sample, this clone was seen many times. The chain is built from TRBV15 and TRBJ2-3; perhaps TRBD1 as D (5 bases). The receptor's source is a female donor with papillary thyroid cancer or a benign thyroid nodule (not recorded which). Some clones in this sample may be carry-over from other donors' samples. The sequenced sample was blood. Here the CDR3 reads CATSRIPTGTDTQYF. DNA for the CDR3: TGTGCCACCAGCAGAATTCCGACAGGCACAGATACGCAGTATTTT.